This TCR beta chain appears in the sequencing data of a study of human T cells and chemical hapten exposure. The wider study: Patients were given diphenylcyclopropenone on the scalp weekly across the roughly 25-week study. The study, taken as a whole, reports: Versus controls, significantly more large CDR3 similarity clusters arose from expanded TCRs.

This clonotype was seen at least ten times. Antigen: not known. Time point reported: patch test 2, 6 weeks after DPC sensitization. Treatment in this sample: therapeutic diphenylcyclopropenone sensitization with weekly scalp DPC. Alopecia patients, 18 to 70 years old and DPC-suitable, served as donors. Authors' analysis steps: TCR counts had a median of approximately 87,000 per sample and spanned roughly 23,224 to 690,600. Each CDR3 protein gets one entry after TCRdb re-called the RACE reads with MiXCR. These V and J calls are TCRdb output, not the study's own analysis. The sample has around 80,000 distinct CDR3 sequences, 6% to 8.5% seen once. With 2 bases removed from V and 1 base from J, the gap between germline ends came to 3 bases. This CDR3 spans 12 amino acids. Germline CDR1 and CDR2: SGHKS and YYEKEE (reference sequence).

This clonotype was obtained from a woman younger than 45 with alopecia areata. Some clones in this sample may be carry-over from other donors' samples. Sample: whole blood, taken in connection with sensitization to the hapten diphenylcyclopropenone (DPC). The chain recombines TRBV5-5 with TRBJ1-1; D gene unclear. CDR3 nucleotide sequence: TGTGCCAGCAGCTTCGGGAACACTGAAGCTTTCTTT. Its protein product is CASSFGNTEAFF.